This TCR beta chain was sequenced in a study of T cell responses to AZD1222 COVID-19 vaccine. Study-wide results and limits: White British people made up most donors, females outnumbered males, and clonal diversity was possibly underestimated. Across the whole spike, CD4 TCRs peaked at regions 160-218 and 743-854.

Pooled in the analysis were second doses at about 4 or about 12 weeks. Germline V gives CDR1 LNHDA, CDR2 SQIVND (reference sequence). This CDR3 is 14 amino acids long. V was clipped by 9 bases and J by 0 bases, with 12 bases between them. Repertoires were generated with immunoSEQ multiplex PCR, while TCRdb's copy carries only in-frame clones and drops some. The sample includes roughly 33,000 clones, 70% to 80% of them seen just once. About this clone itself: Antigen unknown.

The source of this sequence is an adult who received the AZD1222 COVID-19 vaccine. The V gene is TRBV19, the J gene TRBJ1-5; D is possibly TRBD1 (5 bases). Sequenced material: peripheral blood, taken 28 days after the second AZD1222 dose. As DNA, the CDR3 is TGTGCCAGCCGGGGGGATTATAGCAATCAGCCCCAGCATTTT. Its protein is CASRGDYSNQPQHF.